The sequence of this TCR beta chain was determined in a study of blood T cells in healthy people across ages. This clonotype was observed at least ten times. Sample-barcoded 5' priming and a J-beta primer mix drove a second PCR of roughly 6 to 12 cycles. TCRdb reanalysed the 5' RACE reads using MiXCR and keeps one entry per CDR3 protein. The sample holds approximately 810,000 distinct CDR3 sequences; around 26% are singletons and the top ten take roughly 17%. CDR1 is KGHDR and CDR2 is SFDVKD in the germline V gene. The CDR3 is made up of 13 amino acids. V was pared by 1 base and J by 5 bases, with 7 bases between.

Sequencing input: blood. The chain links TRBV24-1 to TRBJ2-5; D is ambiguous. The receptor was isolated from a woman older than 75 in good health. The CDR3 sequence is CATSDFPRETQYF. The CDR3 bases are TGTGCCACCAGTGATTTTCCTAGGGAGACCCAGTACTTC.